The subject of this entry is one T cell receptor (beta chain). The sample is drawn from a study of blood T cell repertoires in COVID-19. Sequencing used immunoSEQ multiplex PCR; TCRdb keeps in-frame clones, though not all of them. In the table there are 200,000 or so clones, roughly 90% of which are singletons. Germline V gene sequence: CDR1 SGHDN, CDR2 FVKESK. CDR3 length equals 12 residues. The V and J ends lost 5 bases and 13 bases respectively, with 17 bases between them. Specimen: PBMCs or T cells enriched from blood (not recorded which). The chain couples TRBV14 to TRBJ1-1; D is possibly TRBD1 (6 bases). The origin of this receptor is a woman aged 40-49 years with acute COVID-19. The CDR3 spells CASSYTNRVLFF. The CDR3 coding sequence is TGTGCCAGCAGCTATACCAACAGGGTTCTTTTCTTT.